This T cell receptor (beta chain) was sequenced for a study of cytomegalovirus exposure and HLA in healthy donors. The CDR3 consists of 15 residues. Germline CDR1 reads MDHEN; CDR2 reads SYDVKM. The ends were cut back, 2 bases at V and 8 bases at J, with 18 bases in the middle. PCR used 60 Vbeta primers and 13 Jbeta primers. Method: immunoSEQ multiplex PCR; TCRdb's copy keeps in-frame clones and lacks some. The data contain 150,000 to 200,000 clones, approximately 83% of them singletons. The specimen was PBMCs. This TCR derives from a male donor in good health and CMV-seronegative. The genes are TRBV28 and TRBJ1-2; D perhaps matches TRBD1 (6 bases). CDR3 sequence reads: CASSLGIAGAPGYTF. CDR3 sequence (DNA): TGTGCCAGCAGTTTAGGGATTGCGGGGGCGCCCGGCTACACCTTC.